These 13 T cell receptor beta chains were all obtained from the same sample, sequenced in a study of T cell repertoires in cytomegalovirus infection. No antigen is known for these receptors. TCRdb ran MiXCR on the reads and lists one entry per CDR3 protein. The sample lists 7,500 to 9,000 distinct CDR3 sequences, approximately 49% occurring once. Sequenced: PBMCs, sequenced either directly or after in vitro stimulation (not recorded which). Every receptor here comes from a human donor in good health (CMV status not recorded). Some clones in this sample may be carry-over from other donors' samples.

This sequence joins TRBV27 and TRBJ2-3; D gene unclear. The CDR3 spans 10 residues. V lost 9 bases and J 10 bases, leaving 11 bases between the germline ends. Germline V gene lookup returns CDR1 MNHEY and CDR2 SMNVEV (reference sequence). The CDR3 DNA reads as TGTGCCAGTCTCGGAGCTCCGCAGTATTTT. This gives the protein CASLGAPQYF.

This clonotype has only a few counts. CDR3 in DNA: TGTGCCAGCAGCTTAAGGTTCGACCCCCGAGATACGCAGTATTTT. It translates to CASSLRFDPRDTQYF. J is TRBJ2-3 and V is TRBV11-2; D is ambiguous. This CDR3 region has 15 residues. Germline-derived CDR1 and CDR2 are SGHAT and FQNNGV. V was trimmed by 2 bases and J by 5 bases, leaving 14 bases between them.

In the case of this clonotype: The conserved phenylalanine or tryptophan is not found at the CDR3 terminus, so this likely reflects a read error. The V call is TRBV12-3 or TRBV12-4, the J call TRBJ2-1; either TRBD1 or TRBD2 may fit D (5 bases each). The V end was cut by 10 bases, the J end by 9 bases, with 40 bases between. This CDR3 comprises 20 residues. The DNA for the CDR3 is TGTGCCATCAGCTCCCTAAGCCTCCTTGGGGGAGAAAGGTCCTCCACTGAGCAGTTCTGC. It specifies CAISSLSLLGGERSSTEQFC.

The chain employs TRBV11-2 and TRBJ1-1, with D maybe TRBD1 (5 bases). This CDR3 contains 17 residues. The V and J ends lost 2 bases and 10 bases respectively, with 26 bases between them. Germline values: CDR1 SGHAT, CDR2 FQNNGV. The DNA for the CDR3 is TGTGCCAGCAGCTTAAACTCTCGGGCAGTTAGAGGGGCTGCAGCTTTCTTT. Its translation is CASSLNSRAVRGAAAFF.

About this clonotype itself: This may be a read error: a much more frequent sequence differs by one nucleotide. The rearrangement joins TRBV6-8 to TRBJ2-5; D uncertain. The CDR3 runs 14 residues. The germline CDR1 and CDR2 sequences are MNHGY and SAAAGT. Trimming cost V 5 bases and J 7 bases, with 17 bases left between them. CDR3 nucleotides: TGTGCCAGCAGTGCCCAGAGACAATCCAGGACCCAGTACTTC. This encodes CASSAQRQSRTQYF.

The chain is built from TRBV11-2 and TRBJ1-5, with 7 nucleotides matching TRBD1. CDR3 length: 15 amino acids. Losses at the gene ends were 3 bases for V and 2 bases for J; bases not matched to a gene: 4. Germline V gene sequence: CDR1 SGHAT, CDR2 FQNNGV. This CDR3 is CASSFSGQGNQPQHF. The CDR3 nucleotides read TGTGCCAGCAGCTTTTCCGGACAGGGCAATCAGCCCCAGCATTTT.

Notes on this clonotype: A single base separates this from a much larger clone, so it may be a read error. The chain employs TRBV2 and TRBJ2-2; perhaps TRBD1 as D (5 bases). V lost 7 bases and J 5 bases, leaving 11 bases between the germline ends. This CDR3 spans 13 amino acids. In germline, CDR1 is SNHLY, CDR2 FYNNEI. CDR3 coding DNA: TGTGCCAGCAATCCGGACATGACCGGGGAGCTGTTTTTT. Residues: CASNPDMTGELFF.

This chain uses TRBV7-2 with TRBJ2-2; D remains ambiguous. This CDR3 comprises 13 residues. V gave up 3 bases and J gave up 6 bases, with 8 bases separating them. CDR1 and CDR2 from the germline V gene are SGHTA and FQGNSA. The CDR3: CASSFKFPGELFF. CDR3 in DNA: TGTGCCAGCAGCTTCAAATTCCCCGGGGAGCTGTTTTTT.

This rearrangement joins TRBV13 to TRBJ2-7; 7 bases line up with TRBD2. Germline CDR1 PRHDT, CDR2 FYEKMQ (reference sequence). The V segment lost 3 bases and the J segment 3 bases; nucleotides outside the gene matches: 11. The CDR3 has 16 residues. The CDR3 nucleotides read TGTGCCAGCAGCTTTGGTGGGGAGGGGCTTATCTACGAGCAGTACTTC. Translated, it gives CASSFGGEGLIYEQYF.

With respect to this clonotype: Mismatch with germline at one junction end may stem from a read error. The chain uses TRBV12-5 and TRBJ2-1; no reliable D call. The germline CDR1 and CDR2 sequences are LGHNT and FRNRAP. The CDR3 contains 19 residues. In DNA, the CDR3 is TGTGTTAGTTGTTTGGTATCGGTAATATTGGCCGTCCCCTACAATGAGCAGTTCTTC. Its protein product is CVSCLVSVILAVPYNEQFF.

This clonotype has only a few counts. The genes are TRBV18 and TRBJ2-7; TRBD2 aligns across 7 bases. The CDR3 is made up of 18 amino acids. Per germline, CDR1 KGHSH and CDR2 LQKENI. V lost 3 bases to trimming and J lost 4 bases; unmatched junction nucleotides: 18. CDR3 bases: TGTGCCAGCTCACCGCAACTAGCGCCGAGATCGGCCGCTTACGAGCAGTACTTC. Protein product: CASSPQLAPRSAAYEQYF. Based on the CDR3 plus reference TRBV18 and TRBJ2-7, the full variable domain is NAGVMQNPRHLVRRRGQEARLRCSPMKGHSHVYWYRQLPEEGLKFMVYLQKENIIDESGMPKERFSAEFPKEGPSILRIQQVVRGDSAAYFCASSPQLAPRSAAYEQYFGPGTRLTVT.

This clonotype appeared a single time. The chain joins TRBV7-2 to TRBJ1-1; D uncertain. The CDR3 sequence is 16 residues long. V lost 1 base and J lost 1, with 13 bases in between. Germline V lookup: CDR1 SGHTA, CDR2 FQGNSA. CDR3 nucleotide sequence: TGTGCCAGCAGCTTAGATTCGAGTGTGTCGAACACTGAAGCTTTCTTT. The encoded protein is CASSLDSSVSNTEAFF.

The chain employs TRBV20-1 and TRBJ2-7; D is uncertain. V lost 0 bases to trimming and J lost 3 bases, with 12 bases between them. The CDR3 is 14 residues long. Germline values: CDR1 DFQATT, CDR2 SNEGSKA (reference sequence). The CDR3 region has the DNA TGCAGTGCTAGAGACTTAGTTGCGTACTACGAGCAGTACTTC. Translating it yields CSARDLVAYYEQYF.